A selection of T cell receptor beta chains follows, all from one sample in a study of identical twins. TCRdb ran MiXCR on the 5' RACE reads and lists one entry per CDR3 protein. The data show 450,000 or so distinct CDR3 sequences, approximately 24% seen once. The same sample was also studied in work on T cells expressing NK-cell markers.

The sequenced sample consisted of CD4+ T cells sorted from blood. Every receptor here comes from a woman aged 18-29 years in good health. The CDR3 runs from the conserved cysteine through the conserved F or W.

V	J	CDR3
TRBV6-1	TRBJ2-5	CASSEARLGEETQYF
TRBV11-3	TRBJ2-1	CASSLRGALYNEQFF
TRBV5-1	TRBJ2-1	CASSLLGRATYEQFF
TRBV20-1	TRBJ1-2	CSANPLGYGYTF
TRBV7-9	TRBJ2-7	CASSTTSGTDVVYF
TRBV6-1	TRBJ2-1	CASRPGASGSYNEQFF
TRBV12-3/TRBV12-4	TRBJ2-5	CASTDSRRETQYF
TRBV5-1	TRBJ2-7	CASSRRRQGVFYEQYF
TRBV4-1	TRBJ2-1	CASSHSPTSSYNEQFF
TRBV5-4	TRBJ2-2	CAITSEGGHNTGELFF
TRBV20-1	TRBJ2-7	CSAMGLAGGEQYF